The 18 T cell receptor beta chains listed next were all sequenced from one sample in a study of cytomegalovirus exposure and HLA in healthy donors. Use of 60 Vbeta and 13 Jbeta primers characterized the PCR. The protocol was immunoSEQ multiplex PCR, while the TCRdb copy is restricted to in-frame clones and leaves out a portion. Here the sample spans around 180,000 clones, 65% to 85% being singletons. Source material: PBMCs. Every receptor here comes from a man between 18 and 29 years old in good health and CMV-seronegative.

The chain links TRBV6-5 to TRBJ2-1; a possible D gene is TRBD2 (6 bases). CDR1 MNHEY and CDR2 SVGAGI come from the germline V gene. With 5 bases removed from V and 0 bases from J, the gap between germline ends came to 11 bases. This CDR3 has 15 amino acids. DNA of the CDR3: TGTGCCAGCAGTCTTAGCGGAAGCTCCTACAATGAGCAGTTCTTC. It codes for CASSLSGSSYNEQFF.

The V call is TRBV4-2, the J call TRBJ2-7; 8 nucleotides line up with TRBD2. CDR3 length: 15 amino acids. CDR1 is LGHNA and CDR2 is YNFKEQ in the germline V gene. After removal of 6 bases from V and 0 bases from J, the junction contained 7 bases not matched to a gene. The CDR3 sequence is CASRETSASSYEQYF. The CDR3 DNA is TGTGCCAGCAGGGAGACTAGCGCCTCCTCCTACGAGCAGTACTTC.

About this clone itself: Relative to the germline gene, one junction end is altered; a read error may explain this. The CDR3 nucleotides read TGTGCCAGCAGCCCGCCTGGATCGACAGGGGGCTCCACCTTC. Translation: CASSPPGSTGGSTF. The V call is TRBV7-2, the J call TRBJ1-2, with 10 bases lining up with TRBD1. The germline CDR1 and CDR2 sequences are SGHTA and FQGNSA. CDR3 size: 14 residues.

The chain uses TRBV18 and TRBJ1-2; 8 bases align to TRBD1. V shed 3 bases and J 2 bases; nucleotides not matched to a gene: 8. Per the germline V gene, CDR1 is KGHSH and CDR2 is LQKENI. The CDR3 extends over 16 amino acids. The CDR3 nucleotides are TGTGCCAGCTCACCGTTAAGGACAGGGAAAAACTATGGCTACACCTTC. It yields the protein CASSPLRTGKNYGYTF.

The CDR3 loop is CASSRLAGTAYEQYF. The CDR3 DNA sequence: TGTGCCAGCAGCAGACTAGCGGGGACCGCCTACGAGCAGTACTTC. The V gene is TRBV6-5, the J gene TRBJ2-7, with 11 nucleotides matching TRBD2. CDR3 length equals 15 residues. The V gene's germline CDR1 is MNHEY and CDR2 SVGAGI. V was pared by 6 bases and J by 2 bases, with 6 bases of the junction left unmatched.

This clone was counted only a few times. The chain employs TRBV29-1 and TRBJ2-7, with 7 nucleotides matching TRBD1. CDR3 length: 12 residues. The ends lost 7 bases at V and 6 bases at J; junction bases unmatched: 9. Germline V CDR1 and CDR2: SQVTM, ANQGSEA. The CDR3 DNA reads TGCAGCGCAACGACAGGGATACGCGAGCAGTACTTC. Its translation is CSATTGIREQYF.

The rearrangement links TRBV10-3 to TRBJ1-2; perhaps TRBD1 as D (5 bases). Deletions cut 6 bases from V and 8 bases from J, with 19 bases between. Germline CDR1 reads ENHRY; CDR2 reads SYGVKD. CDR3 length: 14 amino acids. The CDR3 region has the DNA TGTGCCATCAGAGGTGGACAAAGGATGAGGGGCTACACCTTC. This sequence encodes CAIRGGQRMRGYTF.

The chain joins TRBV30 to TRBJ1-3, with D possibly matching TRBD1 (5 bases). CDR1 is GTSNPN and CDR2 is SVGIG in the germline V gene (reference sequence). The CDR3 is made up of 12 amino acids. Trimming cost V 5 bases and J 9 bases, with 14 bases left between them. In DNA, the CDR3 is TGTGCCTGGGGACAAGCAGCGGGCACCATATATTTT. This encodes CAWGQAAGTIYF.

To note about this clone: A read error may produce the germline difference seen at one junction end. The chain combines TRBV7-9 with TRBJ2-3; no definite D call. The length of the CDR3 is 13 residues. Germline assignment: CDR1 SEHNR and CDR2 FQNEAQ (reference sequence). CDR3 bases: TGTTCCAGCAGCTCCCCGACATGGGATACGCAGTATTTT. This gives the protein CSSSSPTWDTQYF.

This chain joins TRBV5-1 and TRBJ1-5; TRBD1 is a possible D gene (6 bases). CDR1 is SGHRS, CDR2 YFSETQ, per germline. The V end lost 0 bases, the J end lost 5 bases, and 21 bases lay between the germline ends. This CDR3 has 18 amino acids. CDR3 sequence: CASSLAPWETGNDQPQHF. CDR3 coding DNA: TGCGCCAGCAGCTTGGCCCCTTGGGAAACAGGGAACGATCAGCCCCAGCATTTT.

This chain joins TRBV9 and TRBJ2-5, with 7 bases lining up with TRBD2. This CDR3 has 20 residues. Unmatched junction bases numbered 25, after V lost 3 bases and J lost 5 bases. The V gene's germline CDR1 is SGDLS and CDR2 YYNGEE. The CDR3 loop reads CASSADPRPQLALREETQYF. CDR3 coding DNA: TGTGCCAGCAGCGCCGACCCGCGACCCCAACTAGCGCTAAGAGAGGAGACCCAGTACTTC.

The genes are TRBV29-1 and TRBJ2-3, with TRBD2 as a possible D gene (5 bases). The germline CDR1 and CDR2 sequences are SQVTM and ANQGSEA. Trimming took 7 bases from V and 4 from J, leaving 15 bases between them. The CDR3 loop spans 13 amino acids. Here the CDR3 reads CSAPTPGADTQYF. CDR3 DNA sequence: TGCAGCGCCCCCACCCCCGGGGCAGATACGCAGTATTTT.

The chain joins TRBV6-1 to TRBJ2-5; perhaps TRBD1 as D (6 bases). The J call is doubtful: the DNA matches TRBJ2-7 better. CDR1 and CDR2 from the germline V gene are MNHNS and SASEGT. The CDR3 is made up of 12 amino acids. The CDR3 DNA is TGTGCCAGCAACCAAGGGGGTTACGAGCAGTACTTC. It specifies CASNQGGYEQYF.

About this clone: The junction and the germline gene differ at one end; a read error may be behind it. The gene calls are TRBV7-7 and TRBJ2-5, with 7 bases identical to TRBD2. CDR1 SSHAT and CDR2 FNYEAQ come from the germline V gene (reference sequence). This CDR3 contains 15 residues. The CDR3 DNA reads TGTGCTAGCAGCTTAGCGGGCCAGGGAGGAGAGACCCAGTACTTC. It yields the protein CASSLAGQGGETQYF.

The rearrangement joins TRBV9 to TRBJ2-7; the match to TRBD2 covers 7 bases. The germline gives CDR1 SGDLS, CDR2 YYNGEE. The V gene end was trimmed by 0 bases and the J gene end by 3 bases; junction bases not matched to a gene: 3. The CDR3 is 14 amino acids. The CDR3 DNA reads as TGTGCCAGCAGCGTAGTGTCTAGCGGCTACGAGCAGTACTTC. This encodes CASSVVSSGYEQYF. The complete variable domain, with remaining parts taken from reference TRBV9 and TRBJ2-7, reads DSGVTQTPKHLITATGQRVTLRCSPRSGDLSVYWYQQSLDQGLQFLIQYYNGEERAKGNILERFSAQQFPDLHSELNLSSLELGDSALYFCASSVVSSGYEQYFGPGTRLTVT.

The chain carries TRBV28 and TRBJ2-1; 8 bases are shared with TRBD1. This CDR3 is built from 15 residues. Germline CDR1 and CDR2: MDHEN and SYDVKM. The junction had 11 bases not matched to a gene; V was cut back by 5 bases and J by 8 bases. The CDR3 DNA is TGTGCCAGCAGTCCGAGTGGACAGGGACATGATGAGCAGTTCTTC. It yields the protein CASSPSGQGHDEQFF. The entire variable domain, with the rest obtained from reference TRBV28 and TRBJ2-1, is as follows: DVKVTQSSRYLVKRTGEKVFLECVQDMDHENMFWYRQDPGLGLRLIYFSYDVKMKEKGDIPEGYSVSREKKERFSLILESASTNQTSMYLCASSPSGQGHDEQFFGPGTRLTVL.

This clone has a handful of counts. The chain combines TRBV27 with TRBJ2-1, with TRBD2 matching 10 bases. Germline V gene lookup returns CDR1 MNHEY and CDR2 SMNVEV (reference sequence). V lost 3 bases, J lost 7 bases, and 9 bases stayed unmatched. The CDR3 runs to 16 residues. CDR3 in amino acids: CASSFTSGRAGNEQFF. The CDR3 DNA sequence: TGTGCCAGCAGTTTCACAAGCGGGAGGGCCGGAAATGAGCAGTTCTTC.

CDR3 amino acids: CASSLGYRAEEQYF. CDR3 coding DNA: TGTGCCAGCAGCTTAGGGTACAGGGCGGAAGAGCAGTACTTC. This chain links TRBV7-2 with TRBJ2-7, with D perhaps matching TRBD1 (6 bases). The CDR3 sequence is 14 residues long. The germline V gene has CDR1 SGHTA and CDR2 FQGNSA. V was clipped by 1 base and J by 7 bases, with 14 bases between them.